The TCR beta chain under discussion was sequenced for a study of control samples from healthy donors and cancer patients. V lost 4 bases and J 6 bases, leaving 7 bases between the germline ends. This CDR3 contains 12 residues. Sequencing was performed with immunoSEQ multiplex PCR; in TCRdb, only in-frame clones are kept and a portion is missing. Of some 2,800 clones listed, more than 65% are singletons. The source material was formalin-fixed, paraffin-embedded tissue. The rearrangement uses TRBV12-3 or TRBV12-4 and TRBJ2-4; no clear D gene. This clonotype originated in a male donor with melanoma. This CDR3 reads CASSYYGNIQYF. As DNA, the CDR3 is TGTGCCAGCAGTTATTATGGAAACATTCAGTACTTC.